This T cell receptor (beta chain) was recorded in a study of T cell changes during pregnancy in multiple sclerosis. Here immunoSEQ multiplex PCR was the method, and the copy in TCRdb shows in-frame clones only, minus some. In the table there are approximately 63,000 clones, 85% to 95% of which are singletons. The V segment lost 2 bases and the J segment 7 bases; nucleotides outside the gene matches: 7. Germline CDR1 reads MDHEN; CDR2 reads SYDVKM. The CDR3 loop spans 16 amino acids. The material was peripheral blood, obtained in the third trimester of pregnancy. The clonotype comes from a female donor in good health, enrolled as a control in a pregnancy study. The chain is built from TRBV28 and TRBJ2-1, with TRBD2 matching 11 bases. CDR3 amino acids: CASSLPTSGSTNEQFF. The CDR3 DNA is TGTGCCAGCAGTTTACCCACTAGCGGGAGTACGAATGAGCAGTTCTTC.